The 26 T cell receptor beta chains presented below share a single source sample, sequenced in a study of blood T cell repertoires in COVID-19. TCRdb's copy holds only in-frame clones and misses some; the assay was immunoSEQ multiplex PCR. The table shows around 280,000 clones, with around 88% occurring only once. The sequenced material came from PBMCs or T cells enriched from blood (not recorded which). Receptor source: a middle-aged woman who had recovered from COVID-19.

The chain joins TRBV19 to TRBJ2-7; perhaps TRBD1 as D (7 bases). The length of the CDR3 is 14 residues. Trimming removed 10 bases from V and 2 bases from J, with 18 bases in between. The germline V gene has CDR1 LNHDA and CDR2 SQIVND (reference sequence). The CDR3 is CATVSRRGPYEQYF. For the CDR3, the DNA is TGTGCCACCGTTAGTCGGAGGGGGCCCTACGAGCAGTACTTC.

This sequence joins TRBV10-3 and TRBJ2-7; D might be TRBD1 (6 bases). Trimming stripped 6 bases from V and 1 base from J, with 16 bases between. This CDR3 is built from 15 residues. Germline V gene sequence: CDR1 ENHRY, CDR2 SYGVKD. The CDR3 nucleotides read TGTGCCATCAGCAAAGACAGGAGTATATCCTACGAGCAGTACTTC. Protein sequence: CAISKDRSISYEQYF.

V and J are TRBV18 and TRBJ2-7; TRBD1 matches at 8 bases. CDR3 length: 14 residues. CDR1 and CDR2 (germline): KGHSH, LQKENI. J lost 5 bases, V lost 6 bases, and 9 bases had no gene match. CDR3 nucleotide sequence: TGTGCCAGCTCCCACACGCGGACAGGGAACGAGCAGTACTTC. Protein sequence: CASSHTRTGNEQYF. The full variable domain, completed using reference TRBV18 and TRBJ2-7, is NAGVMQNPRHLVRRRGQEARLRCSPMKGHSHVYWYRQLPEEGLKFMVYLQKENIIDESGMPKERFSAEFPKEGPSILRIQQVVRGDSAAYFCASSHTRTGNEQYFGPGTRLTVT.

The chain uses TRBV10-3 and TRBJ1-1; weak D call: TRBD1 (5 bases). The CDR3 sequence is 13 residues long. Looked up from germline, CDR1 is ENHRY and CDR2 is SYGVKD. V lost 2 bases and J lost 7, with 11 bases in between. CDR3 nucleotides: TGTGCCATCAGTGAGAGGTCAGGGTATGAAGCTTTCTTT. Its protein is CAISERSGYEAFF.

This chain uses TRBV9 with TRBJ2-2, with 7 bases identical to TRBD1. V shed 7 bases, J shed 8 bases, and the junction held 8 bases outside the gene matches. The CDR3 covers 13 residues. Looked up from germline, CDR1 is SGDLS and CDR2 is YYNGEE. The CDR3 spells CASARGLSGELFF. The CDR3 bases are TGTGCCAGCGCCAGGGGGTTAAGTGGGGAGCTGTTTTTT.

The gene calls are TRBV5-1 and TRBJ1-2, with a possible D match to TRBD1 (6 bases). Trimming took off 0 bases at V and 6 bases at J, with 12 bases between the two ends. The CDR3 sequence is 14 residues long. CDR1 SGHRS and CDR2 YFSETQ come from the germline V gene. The CDR3 nucleotides read TGCGCCAGCAGCTTGGTTGGGGGCTTTGATGGCTACACCTTC. It is translated as CASSLVGGFDGYTF.

V is TRBV24-1 and J is TRBJ2-3, with 8 bases fitting TRBD1. The V and J ends lost 7 bases and 2 bases, in that order; junction bases with no gene match: 4. The CDR3 has 14 residues. CDR1 and CDR2 (germline): KGHDR, SFDVKD. CDR3: CATRGQGYTDTQYF. The CDR3 nucleotides read TGTGCCACCAGAGGACAGGGCTACACAGATACGCAGTATTTT.

The rearrangement joins TRBV11-2 to TRBJ2-1; the D is unclear. The CDR3 covers 13 residues. V was clipped by 5 bases and J by 10 bases, with 15 bases between them. Germline V gene lookup returns CDR1 SGHAT and CDR2 FQNNGV. The CDR3 bases are TGTGCCAGCAGCCTCACAGAGTTTGAGGAGCAGTTCTTC. This encodes CASSLTEFEEQFF.

This clone appeared once. V usage is TRBV5-1 and J usage is TRBJ1-1; D is undetermined. The V gene's germline CDR1 is SGHRS and CDR2 YFSETQ. V was clipped by 4 bases and J by 0 bases, with 13 bases between them. There are 15 residues in the CDR3. The CDR3 here is CASSRGGILNTEAFF. The CDR3 nucleotides are TGCGCCAGCAGCCGCGGAGGGATTTTGAACACTGAAGCTTTCTTT.

CDR3 amino acids: CASSYKGSANTGELFF. The DNA of the CDR3 is TGTGCCAGCAGTTACAAGGGGTCCGCGAACACCGGGGAGCTGTTTTTT. The rearrangement links TRBV6-5 to TRBJ2-2, with D possibly being TRBD1 (5 bases). This CDR3 spans 16 amino acids. Trimming stripped 2 bases from V and 0 bases from J, with 10 bases between. The germline CDR1 and CDR2 sequences are MNHEY and SVGAGI.

This clone occurred once. The chain couples TRBV2 to TRBJ2-6, with D maybe TRBD1 (6 bases). Germline V lookup: CDR1 SNHLY, CDR2 FYNNEI. V shed 2 bases and J shed 3 bases, with 11 bases lying between them. The CDR3 is 16 amino acids. The CDR3 bases are TGTGCCAGCAGTGAAAGGCAGGGACATGGGGCCAACGTCCTGACTTTC. This sequence encodes CASSERQGHGANVLTF.

The V gene is TRBV6-2 or TRBV6-3, the J gene TRBJ2-7, with a tentative D call TRBD2 (6 bases). The ends were cut back, 4 bases at V and 2 bases at J, with 18 bases in the middle. This CDR3 spans 16 amino acids. CDR1 MNHEY and CDR2 SVGEGT come from the germline V gene. As DNA, the CDR3 is TGTGCCAGCAGTTCTCCTCGCGGGAAGGGCACCTACGAGCAGTACTTC. Its protein product is CASSSPRGKGTYEQYF.

V is TRBV30 and J is TRBJ1-6; D ambiguous. CDR3 length: 15 residues. The ends were cut back, 3 bases at V and 6 bases at J, with 15 bases in the middle. Germline loops: CDR1 GTSNPN, CDR2 SVGIG (reference sequence). This chain's CDR3 is CAWSDPPGINSPLHF. The DNA for the CDR3 is TGTGCCTGGAGCGACCCGCCCGGGATTAATTCACCCCTCCACTTT.

This clone was observed a handful of times. This chain links TRBV2 with TRBJ1-2; 12 positions match TRBD1. CDR1 SNHLY and CDR2 FYNNEI come from the germline V gene. J lost 4 bases, V lost 9 bases, and 18 bases had no gene match. The CDR3 totals 18 residues. The CDR3 DNA sequence: TGTGCCAGTCCATTATTCCGGGACAGGGGGCGAAGCGCCTATGGCTACACCTTC. Its translation: CASPLFRDRGRSAYGYTF.

This chain connects TRBV21-1 to TRBJ2-2; the table's D call, TRBD2, has no DNA check behind it. TRBV21-1 is an annotated pseudogene. This CDR3 has 16 amino acids. Written as DNA, the CDR3 is TGTGCCAGCAGCAAGTGGACTAGTAAGGACACCGGGGAGCTGTTTTTT. It yields the protein CASSKWTSKDTGELFF.

The chain couples TRBV4-2 to TRBJ1-5; 9 bases are a match to TRBD1. After removal of 2 bases from V and 6 bases from J, the junction contained 11 bases not matched to a gene. Germline V gene lookup returns CDR1 LGHNA and CDR2 YNFKEQ. This CDR3 contains 17 residues. The CDR3 reads CASSQKEGQGTGQPQHF. In DNA form, the CDR3 reads TGTGCCAGCAGCCAAAAGGAAGGACAGGGGACGGGTCAGCCCCAGCATTTT.

This chain uses TRBV7-8 with TRBJ2-2; 7 bases are a match to TRBD1. Germline V gene lookup returns CDR1 SGHVS and CDR2 FQNEAQ. This CDR3 is built from 16 residues. With V trimmed by 5 bases and J by 0 bases, 6 bases remained unmatched. DNA of the CDR3: TGTGCCAGCAGCCAAACCGGGACAGCGAACACCGGGGAGCTGTTTTTT. Translated, it gives CASSQTGTANTGELFF.

There are a few counts of this clone. V gene TRBV27 combines with J gene TRBJ2-4; 9 bases agree with TRBD1. The ends lost 2 bases at V and 5 bases at J; junction bases unmatched: 4. The CDR3 length is 15 residues. Germline lookup yields CDR1 MNHEY and CDR2 SMNVEV (reference sequence). The CDR3 spells CASSLGDRDQNIQYF. DNA of the CDR3: TGTGCCAGCAGTTTAGGGGACAGGGACCAAAACATTCAGTACTTC.

The genes are TRBV3-1 (or the pseudogene TRBV3-2) and TRBJ1-1; no clear D. The V end lost 4 bases, the J end lost 4 bases, and 13 bases lay between the germline ends. The germline V gene has CDR1 LGHDT and CDR2 YNNKEL (reference sequence). There are 14 residues in the CDR3. CDR3 nucleotide sequence: TGTGCCAGCAGCCTAAGCGGGCTGACCACTGAAGCTTTCTTT. The encoded protein is CASSLSGLTTEAFF.

This clone is a singleton in its sample. This chain uses TRBV5-1 with TRBJ2-5, with 7 bases fitting TRBD1. The CDR3 covers 17 residues. The germline V gene encodes CDR1 SGHRS and CDR2 YFSETQ. V lost 4 bases, J lost 4 bases, and 16 bases stayed unmatched. The CDR3: CASSLLPQGQIVETQYF. The CDR3 DNA reads as TGCGCCAGCAGCCTCCTCCCACAGGGGCAGATTGTAGAGACCCAGTACTTC.

The rearrangement links TRBV7-9 to TRBJ2-7, with TRBD1 matching 7 bases. The CDR3 totals 13 residues. V was pared by 4 bases and J by 5 bases, with 5 bases of the junction left unmatched. The V gene's germline CDR1 is SEHNR and CDR2 FQNEAQ (reference sequence). The CDR3 coding sequence is TGTGCCAGCAGCTCCACAGGGGTCCACGAGCAGTACTTC. Its protein is CASSSTGVHEQYF.

The rearrangement uses TRBV5-1 and TRBJ1-2; 8 bases align to TRBD1. The CDR3 runs 14 residues. Germline lookup yields CDR1 SGHRS and CDR2 YFSETQ. Trimming cost V 4 bases and J 6 bases; bases outside gene matches: 8. The CDR3 is CASSPNRGVDGYTF. CDR3 DNA sequence: TGCGCCAGCAGCCCGAACAGGGGGGTTGATGGCTACACCTTC.

The genes are TRBV29-1 and TRBJ2-1, with 11 nucleotides matching TRBD2. Per germline, CDR1 SQVTM and CDR2 ANQGSEA. The CDR3 is 12 amino acids. The V segment lost 7 bases and the J segment 10 bases; nucleotides outside the gene matches: 6. CDR3 in amino acids: CSALAGEEEQFF. The CDR3, as DNA: TGCAGCGCACTAGCGGGAGAAGAAGAGCAGTTCTTC.

The rearrangement joins TRBV7-8 to TRBJ2-7; D possibly corresponds to TRBD2 (6 bases). This CDR3 spans 14 amino acids. Trimming shortened V by 1 base and J by 2 bases, and 9 bases separated the two germline ends. In germline, CDR1 is SGHVS, CDR2 FQNEAQ. In nucleotides, the CDR3 is TGTGCCAGCAGCTTAGTGGGACTGACCTACGAGCAGTACTTC. As protein: CASSLVGLTYEQYF.

The chain has TRBV12-3 or TRBV12-4 and TRBJ1-5; TRBD1 agrees at 7 bases. The V gene end was trimmed by 4 bases and the J gene end by 9 bases; junction bases not matched to a gene: 6. The CDR3 is made up of 13 amino acids. CDR3 sequence (DNA): TGTGCCAGCAGTTCCCGGGACAGTGGGCCCCAGCATTTT. As protein: CASSSRDSGPQHF.

The CDR3 sequence is CASSGTGDRGRRGNTIYF. As DNA, the CDR3 is TGTGCCAGCTCAGGTACGGGAGACAGGGGTCGGCGTGGAAACACCATATATTTT. V usage is TRBV28 and J usage is TRBJ1-3, with 8 bases aligning to TRBD1. There are 18 residues in the CDR3. Trimming removed 8 bases from V and 3 bases from J; junction bases left unmatched: 18. The germline gives CDR1 MDHEN, CDR2 SYDVKM.